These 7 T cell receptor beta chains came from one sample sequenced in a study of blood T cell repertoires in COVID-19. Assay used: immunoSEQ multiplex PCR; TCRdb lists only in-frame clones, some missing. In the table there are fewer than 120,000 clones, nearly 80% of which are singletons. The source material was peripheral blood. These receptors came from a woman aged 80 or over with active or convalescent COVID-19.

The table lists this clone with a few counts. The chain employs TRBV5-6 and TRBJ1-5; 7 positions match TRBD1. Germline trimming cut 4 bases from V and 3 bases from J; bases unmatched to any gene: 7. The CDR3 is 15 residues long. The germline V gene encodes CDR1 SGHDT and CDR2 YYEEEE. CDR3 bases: TGTGCCAGCAGCATTTACGGGACAGCCAATCAGCCCCAGCATTTT. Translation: CASSIYGTANQPQHF.

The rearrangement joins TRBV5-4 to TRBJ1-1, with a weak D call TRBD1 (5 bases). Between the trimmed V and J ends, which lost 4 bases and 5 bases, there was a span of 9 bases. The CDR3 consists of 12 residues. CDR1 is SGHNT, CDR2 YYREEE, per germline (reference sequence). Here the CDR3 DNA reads TGTGCCAGCAGCCAGGGATCGACTGAAGCTTTCTTT. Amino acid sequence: CASSQGSTEAFF.

The CDR3: CASSSYQETQYF. The DNA of the CDR3 is TGTGCCAGCAGTTCGTACCAAGAGACCCAGTACTTC. This sequence joins TRBV6-5 and TRBJ2-5; D gene uncertain. The germline gives CDR1 MNHEY, CDR2 SVGAGI. The CDR3 has 12 residues. The V end was cut by 4 bases, the J end by 0 bases, with 3 bases between.

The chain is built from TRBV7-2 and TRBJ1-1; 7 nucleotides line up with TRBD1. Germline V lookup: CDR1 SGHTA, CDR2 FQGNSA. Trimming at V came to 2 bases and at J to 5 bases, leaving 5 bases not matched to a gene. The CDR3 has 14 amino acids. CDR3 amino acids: CASSLNRGFTEAFF. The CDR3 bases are TGTGCCAGCAGCTTAAACAGGGGATTTACTGAAGCTTTCTTT.

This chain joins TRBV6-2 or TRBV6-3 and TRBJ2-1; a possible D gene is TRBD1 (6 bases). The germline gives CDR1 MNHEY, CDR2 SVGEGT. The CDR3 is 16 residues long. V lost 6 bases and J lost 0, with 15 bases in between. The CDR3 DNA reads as TGTGCCAGCAGATACAGGACAGCTGGCTCCTACAATGAGCAGTTCTTC. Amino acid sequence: CASRYRTAGSYNEQFF.

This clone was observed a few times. CDR3 protein: CASSEIRGSSTDTQYF. The CDR3 DNA follows: TGTGCCAGCAGTGAAATACGCGGGAGTAGCACAGATACGCAGTATTTT. J is TRBJ2-3 and V is TRBV6-1; 7 bases are shared with TRBD2. The ends lost 2 bases at V and 0 bases at J; junction bases unmatched: 5. This CDR3 is built from 16 residues. The germline V gene has CDR1 MNHNS and CDR2 SASEGT.

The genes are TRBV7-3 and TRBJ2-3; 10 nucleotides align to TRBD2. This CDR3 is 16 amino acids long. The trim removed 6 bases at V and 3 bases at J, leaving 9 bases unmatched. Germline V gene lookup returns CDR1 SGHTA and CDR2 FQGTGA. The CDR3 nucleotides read TGTGCCAGCAGTCCTAGCGGGAGCGTCGTGACAGATACGCAGTATTTT. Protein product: CASSPSGSVVTDTQYF. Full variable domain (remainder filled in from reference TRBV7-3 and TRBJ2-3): GAGVSQTPSNKVTEKGKYVELRCDPISGHTALYWYRQSLGQGPEFLIYFQGTGAADDSGLPNDRFFAVRPEGSVSTLKIQRTERGDSAVYLCASSPSGSVVTDTQYFGPGTRLTVL.